Each of the 5 T cell receptor beta chains below was sequenced from the same sample in a study of shared clonotypes between healthy human individuals (dated by TCRdb to the early 2020s). Library method: the immunoSEQ multiplex PCR assay. TCRdb mirrors the immuneACCESS table, restricted to in-frame sequences. Some clones are absent from its copies; in checked studies, under half trace to an unresolved V gene, and the reason for the others is unknown. The sample table lists over a million clones, roughly 74% of them with a count of one. The top ten constitute approximately 0.5% of the sample. The specimen was memory CD4+ T cells from PBMCs. This specimen's cell subset or site label, per the study, means: CD45RA-negative fraction. These receptors all stem from a young man in good health. Some clones in this sample may be carry-over from other donors' samples.

The chain links TRBV6-6 to TRBJ1-4; a weak D match, TRBD1 (6 bases). There are 16 residues in the CDR3. V lost 2 bases and J lost 3, with 13 bases in between. Germline V gene lookup returns CDR1 MNHNY and CDR2 SVGAGI (reference sequence). Here the CDR3 reads CASSYGPGAPNEKLFF. In nucleotides, the CDR3 is TGTGCCAGCAGTTACGGCCCAGGGGCCCCTAATGAAAAACTGTTTTTT.

This clone was seen a handful of times. The CDR3 DNA sequence: TGTGCCAGCAGTTCCTTTCTAGGTAGTAGCGTCCAAGAGACCCAGTACTTC. It encodes CASSSFLGSSVQETQYF. The chain carries TRBV2 and TRBJ2-5; maybe TRBD2 (5 bases). The V end lost 5 bases, the J end lost 1 base, and 20 bases lay between the germline ends. In germline, CDR1 is SNHLY, CDR2 FYNNEI. The CDR3 runs 17 residues.

The CDR3 nucleotides are TGTGCCAGCAGCCCTCCGGGGGACACAGATACGCAGTATTTT. Encoded protein: CASSPPGDTDTQYF. The V and J genes are TRBV7-9 and TRBJ2-3, with a weak D call TRBD2 (6 bases). The CDR3 has 14 amino acids. In germline, CDR1 is SEHNR, CDR2 FQNEAQ (reference sequence). V lost 5 bases, J lost 2 bases, and 11 bases lay in between.

About this clone itself: This sample also contains other DNA sequences that code for the same CDR3. The chain is built from TRBV5-1 and TRBJ2-1; a weak D match, TRBD2 (6 bases). This CDR3 spans 14 amino acids. Looked up from germline, CDR1 is SGHRS and CDR2 is YFSETQ. Trimming removed 0 bases at V and 7 bases at J, with 11 bases between. The CDR3: CASSLGVGGNEQFF. CDR3 coding DNA: TGCGCCAGCAGCTTGGGGGTAGGAGGGAATGAGCAGTTCTTC.

This chain links TRBV28 with TRBJ1-4; D perhaps matches TRBD1 (5 bases). The V end lost 3 bases, the J end lost 8 bases, and 13 bases lay between the germline ends. The CDR3 is 14 amino acids. In germline, CDR1 is MDHEN, CDR2 SYDVKM. The CDR3, as DNA: TGTGCCAGCAGTTTGGGCAGGGAGGACGAAAAACTGTTTTTT. The encoded protein is CASSLGREDEKLFF.